This is a list of T cell receptor beta chains from one sample in a study of blood T cell repertoires in COVID-19. Repertoires were generated with immunoSEQ multiplex PCR, while TCRdb's copy carries only in-frame clones and drops some. The data contain about 350,000 clones, about 92% of them singletons. Source material: peripheral blood. Receptors originate from a woman aged 55-70 years with COVID-19, enrolled during active disease. CDR3s include the opening cysteine and the closing phenylalanine or tryptophan. The order of the fields is CDR3 length, V gene, D gene, clone size, J gene, CDR3 protein, CDR3 DNA. D genes are given only for firm matches. Some rows mark clone size as missing; the rest say once, few, many or name a class of expanded clone.

cdr3_length: 16; v_call: TRBV6-5; d_call: .; clone_size: .; j_call: TRBJ1-6; cdr3_aa: CASSYVMSQGRSPLHF; cdr3_nt: TGTGCCAGCAGTTACGTGATGAGCCAGGGGCGGTCACCCCTCCACTTT
cdr3_length: 14; v_call: TRBV25-1; d_call: TRBD1; clone_size: .; j_call: TRBJ1-2; cdr3_aa: CASRADRGTNGYTF; cdr3_nt: TGTGCCAGCAGGGCAGACAGGGGGACCAATGGCTACACCTTC
cdr3_length: 16; v_call: TRBV27; d_call: .; clone_size: .; j_call: TRBJ2-7; cdr3_aa: CASSLSWLAEAYEQYF; cdr3_nt: TGTGCCAGCAGTTTATCTTGGTTGGCAGAGGCCTACGAGCAGTACTTC
cdr3_length: 14; v_call: TRBV19; d_call: TRBD1; clone_size: .; j_call: TRBJ1-4; cdr3_aa: CASRVETGYEKLFF; cdr3_nt: TGTGCCAGTAGAGTAGAGACAGGGTACGAAAAACTGTTTTTT
cdr3_length: 14; v_call: TRBV27; d_call: .; clone_size: .; j_call: TRBJ1-2; cdr3_aa: CASRMQGLGYGYTF; cdr3_nt: TGTGCCAGCAGGATGCAGGGGTTAGGGTATGGCTACACCTTC
cdr3_length: 15; v_call: TRBV5-1; d_call: TRBD2; clone_size: .; j_call: TRBJ2-3; cdr3_aa: CASSFTSGDTDTQYF; cdr3_nt: TGCGCCAGCAGCTTTACTAGCGGGGACACAGATACGCAGTATTTT
cdr3_length: 15; v_call: TRBV3-1/TRBV3-2; d_call: .; clone_size: .; j_call: TRBJ2-7; cdr3_aa: CASSQETSLSYEQYF; cdr3_nt: TGTGCCAGCAGCCAAGAAACATCTCTCTCCTACGAGCAGTACTTC
cdr3_length: 15; v_call: TRBV28; d_call: TRBD1; clone_size: .; j_call: TRBJ1-2; cdr3_aa: CASSEVGQGNYGYTF; cdr3_nt: TGTGCCAGCAGTGAAGTCGGACAGGGGAACTATGGCTACACCTTC
cdr3_length: 13; v_call: TRBV6-6; d_call: .; clone_size: .; j_call: TRBJ1-3; cdr3_aa: CASRIQTGNTIYF; cdr3_nt: TGTGCCAGCAGGATACAAACGGGAAACACCATATATTTT
cdr3_length: 15; v_call: TRBV28; d_call: .; clone_size: .; j_call: TRBJ2-7; cdr3_aa: CASSSPGAHSYEQYF; cdr3_nt: TGTGCCAGCAGTTCCCCAGGGGCCCACTCCTACGAGCAGTACTTC
cdr3_length: 15; v_call: TRBV6-5; d_call: TRBD1; clone_size: .; j_call: TRBJ1-2; cdr3_aa: CASSYEGQGVDGYTF; cdr3_nt: TGTGCCAGCAGTTACGAGGGACAGGGGGTTGATGGCTACACCTTC
cdr3_length: 14; v_call: TRBV9; d_call: .; clone_size: .; j_call: TRBJ2-7; cdr3_aa: CASSVEQGYGEQYF; cdr3_nt: TGTGCCAGCAGCGTAGAACAGGGTTATGGCGAGCAGTACTTC
cdr3_length: 14; v_call: TRBV6-5; d_call: .; clone_size: .; j_call: TRBJ1-1; cdr3_aa: CASSRGGGNTEAFF; cdr3_nt: TGTGCCAGCAGCCGCGGGGGGGGGAACACTGAAGCTTTCTTT
cdr3_length: 13; v_call: TRBV11-2; d_call: .; clone_size: .; j_call: TRBJ2-5; cdr3_aa: CASSSQGSETQYF; cdr3_nt: TGTGCCAGCAGCTCACAGGGAAGTGAGACCCAGTACTTC
cdr3_length: 12; v_call: TRBV25-1; d_call: .; clone_size: .; j_call: TRBJ1-2; cdr3_aa: CASSGPQGGYTF; cdr3_nt: TGTGCCAGCAGTGGACCGCAGGGAGGCTACACCTTC
cdr3_length: 14; v_call: TRBV7-9; d_call: TRBD2; clone_size: .; j_call: TRBJ2-7; cdr3_aa: CASSLVGGGDEQYF; cdr3_nt: TGTGCCAGCAGCTTAGTCGGGGGAGGGGACGAGCAGTACTTC
cdr3_length: 15; v_call: TRBV25-1; d_call: .; clone_size: .; j_call: TRBJ1-6; cdr3_aa: CASSEGDGYNSPLHF; cdr3_nt: TGTGCCAGCAGTGAGGGAGACGGCTATAATTCACCCCTCCACTTT
cdr3_length: 13; v_call: TRBV7-2; d_call: .; clone_size: .; j_call: TRBJ1-4; cdr3_aa: CASSLALSEKLFF; cdr3_nt: TGTGCCAGCAGCTTAGCGCTAAGTGAAAAACTGTTTTTT
cdr3_length: 14; v_call: TRBV5-6; d_call: .; clone_size: .; j_call: TRBJ1-2; cdr3_aa: CASSPTGSNYGYTF; cdr3_nt: TGTGCCAGCAGCCCGACAGGTTCTAACTATGGCTACACCTTC
cdr3_length: 13; v_call: TRBV14; d_call: .; clone_size: .; j_call: TRBJ1-1; cdr3_aa: CASSAGLGTEAFF; cdr3_nt: TGTGCCAGCAGCGCAGGGTTGGGGACTGAAGCTTTCTTT
cdr3_length: 15; v_call: TRBV4-1; d_call: TRBD1; clone_size: .; j_call: TRBJ1-1; cdr3_aa: CASSRGRDRVTEAFF; cdr3_nt: TGCGCCAGCAGCCGAGGCCGGGACAGGGTCACTGAAGCTTTCTTT
cdr3_length: 15; v_call: TRBV28; d_call: TRBD1; clone_size: .; j_call: TRBJ1-2; cdr3_aa: CASSLWGDSSDGYTF; cdr3_nt: TGTGCCAGCAGTTTATGGGGGGACAGCAGTGATGGCTACACCTTC
cdr3_length: 14; v_call: TRBV2; d_call: .; clone_size: .; j_call: TRBJ1-2; cdr3_aa: CASNGQTFNYGYTF; cdr3_nt: TGTGCCAGCAATGGGCAGACCTTTAACTATGGCTACACCTTC
cdr3_length: 15; v_call: TRBV5-1; d_call: TRBD2; clone_size: once; j_call: TRBJ2-7; cdr3_aa: CASSLGAGVSYEQYF; cdr3_nt: TGCGCCAGCAGCTTGGGAGCGGGGGTAAGCTACGAGCAGTACTTC
cdr3_length: 16; v_call: TRBV7-2; d_call: .; clone_size: .; j_call: TRBJ1-4; cdr3_aa: CASSSQASQRNEKLFF; cdr3_nt: TGTGCCAGCAGCTCACAGGCCTCACAACGCAATGAAAAACTGTTTTTT
cdr3_length: 14; v_call: TRBV30; d_call: .; clone_size: .; j_call: TRBJ1-2; cdr3_aa: CAWRVWAGLGGYTF; cdr3_nt: TGTGCCTGGAGAGTCTGGGCAGGGCTAGGTGGCTACACCTTC
cdr3_length: 18; v_call: TRBV5-1; d_call: .; clone_size: .; j_call: TRBJ1-5; cdr3_aa: CASSLGVRTAYSNQPQHF; cdr3_nt: TGCGCCAGCAGCTTGGGAGTTAGGACAGCTTATAGCAATCAGCCCCAGCATTTT
cdr3_length: 14; v_call: TRBV15; d_call: .; clone_size: .; j_call: TRBJ1-1; cdr3_aa: CATSRGPGYTEAFF; cdr3_nt: TGTGCCACCAGCAGAGGGCCGGGTTACACTGAAGCTTTCTTT
cdr3_length: 14; v_call: TRBV5-1; d_call: TRBD2; clone_size: .; j_call: TRBJ2-1; cdr3_aa: CASSLLAGGDEQFF; cdr3_nt: TGCGCCAGCAGTCTACTAGCGGGGGGTGACGAGCAGTTCTTC
cdr3_length: 14; v_call: TRBV19; d_call: .; clone_size: .; j_call: TRBJ1-5; cdr3_aa: CASSLRQSNQPQHF; cdr3_nt: TGTGCCAGTAGTTTGAGGCAGAGCAATCAGCCCCAGCATTTT
cdr3_length: 17; v_call: TRBV18; d_call: .; clone_size: .; j_call: TRBJ2-5; cdr3_aa: CASSPEEGHTFQETQYF; cdr3_nt: TGTGCCAGCTCACCGGAGGAAGGGCACACCTTCCAAGAGACCCAGTACTTC
cdr3_length: 15; v_call: TRBV2; d_call: .; clone_size: once; j_call: TRBJ1-2; cdr3_aa: CASSEWSGGLDGYTF; cdr3_nt: TGTGCCAGCAGTGAATGGAGCGGCGGGTTGGACGGCTACACCTTC
cdr3_length: 17; v_call: TRBV5-8; d_call: .; clone_size: .; j_call: TRBJ1-6; cdr3_aa: CASSLMGGSSYNSPLHF; cdr3_nt: TGTGCCAGCAGCTTGATGGGAGGGAGCTCCTATAATTCACCCCTCCACTTT
cdr3_length: 15; v_call: TRBV5-4; d_call: TRBD1; clone_size: .; j_call: TRBJ2-5; cdr3_aa: CASSLPGQGAVAQYF; cdr3_nt: TGTGCCAGCAGCTTACCGGGACAGGGGGCTGTGGCCCAGTACTTC
cdr3_length: 15; v_call: TRBV27; d_call: .; clone_size: .; j_call: TRBJ1-3; cdr3_aa: CASSTWAGSGNTIYF; cdr3_nt: TGTGCCAGCAGCACTTGGGCCGGCTCTGGAAACACCATATATTTT
cdr3_length: 13; v_call: TRBV27; d_call: .; clone_size: few; j_call: TRBJ1-1; cdr3_aa: CASSNGHMSEAFF; cdr3_nt: TGTGCCAGCAGTAACGGACACATGTCTGAAGCTTTCTTT
cdr3_length: 16; v_call: TRBV5-1; d_call: .; clone_size: .; j_call: TRBJ1-4; cdr3_aa: CASSLVARAANEKLFF; cdr3_nt: TGCGCCAGCAGCTTGGTAGCTCGTGCTGCTAATGAAAAACTGTTTTTT
cdr3_length: 15; v_call: TRBV7-3; d_call: TRBD2; clone_size: .; j_call: TRBJ2-3; cdr3_aa: CASSLTSGDTDTQYF; cdr3_nt: TGTGCCAGCAGCTTAACTAGCGGGGACACAGATACGCAGTATTTT
cdr3_length: 14; v_call: TRBV6-5; d_call: TRBD2; clone_size: .; j_call: TRBJ2-1; cdr3_aa: CASRPGTSFNEQFF; cdr3_nt: TGTGCCAGCAGACCCGGGACTAGCTTCAATGAGCAGTTCTTC
cdr3_length: 16; v_call: TRBV2; d_call: TRBD1; clone_size: once; j_call: TRBJ2-2; cdr3_aa: CASSEGGRGRTGELFF; cdr3_nt: TGTGCCAGCAGTGAAGGAGGCAGGGGGCGGACCGGGGAGCTGTTTTTT
cdr3_length: 14; v_call: TRBV5-6; d_call: .; clone_size: .; j_call: TRBJ1-6; cdr3_aa: CASRQDSYNSPLHF; cdr3_nt: TGTGCCAGCAGGCAGGACAGTTATAATTCACCCCTCCACTTT
cdr3_length: 15; v_call: TRBV5-1; d_call: TRBD1; clone_size: .; j_call: TRBJ1-1; cdr3_aa: CASSRTGTVNTEAFF; cdr3_nt: TGCGCCAGCAGCAGAACCGGGACAGTGAACACTGAAGCTTTCTTT
cdr3_length: 16; v_call: TRBV19; d_call: TRBD2; clone_size: .; j_call: TRBJ2-2; cdr3_aa: CASSIRSGANTGELFF; cdr3_nt: TGTGCCAGTAGTATAAGGAGCGGGGCAAACACCGGGGAGCTGTTTTTT
cdr3_length: 17; v_call: TRBV30; d_call: TRBD1; clone_size: .; j_call: TRBJ2-3; cdr3_aa: CAWSPSVQAGGLDTQYF; cdr3_nt: TGTGCCTGGAGTCCGTCTGTACAGGCAGGGGGTCTAGATACGCAGTATTTT
cdr3_length: 15; v_call: TRBV5-1; d_call: .; clone_size: .; j_call: TRBJ2-1; cdr3_aa: CASSPARSGYNEQFF; cdr3_nt: TGCGCCAGCAGCCCGGCCAGGTCGGGATACAATGAGCAGTTCTTC
cdr3_length: 15; v_call: TRBV29-1; d_call: .; clone_size: .; j_call: TRBJ2-2; cdr3_aa: CSVERGSSDTGELFF; cdr3_nt: TGCAGCGTTGAAAGGGGATCGAGCGACACCGGGGAGCTGTTTTTT
cdr3_length: 15; v_call: TRBV7-2; d_call: TRBD1; clone_size: .; j_call: TRBJ1-2; cdr3_aa: CASSLPGQGLYGYTF; cdr3_nt: TGTGCCAGCAGCCTCCCCGGACAGGGGCTATATGGCTACACCTTC
cdr3_length: 19; v_call: TRBV15; d_call: TRBD1; clone_size: .; j_call: TRBJ1-4; cdr3_aa: CATSRAYQTGTATNEKLFF; cdr3_nt: TGTGCCACCAGCAGAGCTTACCAGACAGGGACTGCAACTAATGAAAAACTGTTTTTT
cdr3_length: 14; v_call: TRBV6-5; d_call: .; clone_size: .; j_call: TRBJ2-7; cdr3_aa: CASNPQGPHYEQYF; cdr3_nt: TGTGCCAGCAACCCACAGGGACCCCACTACGAGCAGTACTTC